This T cell receptor (beta chain) stems from a study of T-cell reconstitution after alpha-beta-depleted transplantation in children. This clonotype was seen ten or more times. Per germline, CDR1 SGHTA and CDR2 FQGNSA. This CDR3 is 14 amino acids long. J lost 2 bases, V lost 5 bases, and 0 bases had no gene match. As it was prepared, the TCRbeta library received unique molecular identifiers. MiXCR, run by TCRdb on the PCR reads, gives a single entry per CDR3 protein. The sample comprises about 610,000 distinct CDR3 sequences, about 10% of which are singletons, and about 4% rests with the top ten. The rearrangement uses TRBV7-2 and TRBJ1-3; 10 bases are a match to TRBD1. The receptor comes from a human donor who donated a stem cell graft to a child with acute myeloid leukemia. This specimen was PBMCs from the stem cell graft donor, taken from the stem cell graft. The CDR3 sequence: CASSGQGAGNTIYF. Written as DNA, the CDR3 is TGTGCCAGCAGCGGACAGGGGGCTGGAAACACCATATATTTT.